The source of this T cell receptor (beta chain) is a study of OX40 agonist ivuxolimab in advanced cancers. Study-level information: The treatment was a fully human IgG2 OX40 agonist, ivuxolimab. At roughly 83% male, the cohort had a mean age of approximately 64 years, ranging from roughly 20 to 79.

With autoimmune disease history or systemic immunosuppression, patients were excluded. The data were produced by immunoSEQ multiplex PCR, yet TCRdb's version contains in-frame clones alone and is incomplete. This repertoire shows 31,000 or so clones, around nine tenths found once; its top ten account for about 4.4%. Trimming cost V 2 bases and J 1 base; bases outside gene matches: 4. Germline V gene sequence: CDR1 SGHTA, CDR2 FQGNSA. CDR3 length: 15 amino acids. This rearrangement joins TRBV7-2 to TRBJ1-1, with 7 positions matching TRBD1. Sequencing used CD4+ or CD8+ T cells sorted from blood, obtained in a trial of the OX40 agonist ivuxolimab. The clonotype was recovered from an adult with an advanced solid tumor such as melanoma, head and neck, liver or kidney cancer. CDR3 DNA: TGTGCCAGCAGCTTAACCGGGACAGAGAACACTGAAGCTTTCTTT. This sequence encodes CASSLTGTENTEAFF.